These T cell receptor beta chains were read from a single sample in a study of follicular helper T cells after annual influenza vaccination. TCRdb keeps only in-frame clones here, not all; method: immunoSEQ multiplex PCR. This table holds 8,500 to 11,000 clones, approximately 87% found once. The sequencing used CXCR5- memory CD4+ T cells sorted from blood, collected 7 days after influenza vaccination. These receptors originate from an adult who received the influenza vaccine. The CDR3 runs from the conserved cysteine through the conserved F or W. A D gene is named only where the DNA matches it firmly. Clone sizes are given selectively: once, few, many, or a class where the clone is expanded.

d_call: TRBD1; v_call: TRBV6-5; j_call: TRBJ1-2; clone_size: .; cdr3_nt: TGTGCCAGCAGTTACGCAAAGGTGGACAGGGGCAAAGGCTACACCTTC; cdr3_aa: CASSYAKVDRGKGYTF
d_call: .; v_call: TRBV5-1; j_call: TRBJ1-6; clone_size: .; cdr3_nt: TGCGCCAGCAGCCCTCGGGGTTCCAATTCACCCCTCCACTTT; cdr3_aa: CASSPRGSNSPLHF
d_call: .; v_call: TRBV7-6; j_call: TRBJ1-1; clone_size: .; cdr3_nt: TGTGCCAGCAGCCCGTCCCCGAACACTGAAGCTTTCTTT; cdr3_aa: CASSPSPNTEAFF
d_call: .; v_call: TRBV19; j_call: TRBJ2-2; clone_size: .; cdr3_nt: TGTGCCAGTAGTAAGGGACCAACTTTCACCGGGGAGCTGTTTTTT; cdr3_aa: CASSKGPTFTGELFF
d_call: .; v_call: TRBV19; j_call: TRBJ2-2; clone_size: .; cdr3_nt: TGTGCCAGTAGTAGACCGGAAGCGAACATCGGGGAGCTGTTTTTT; cdr3_aa: CASSRPEANIGELFF
d_call: .; v_call: TRBV7-2; j_call: TRBJ1-4; clone_size: .; cdr3_nt: TGTGCCAGCAGCAGGACCCCGTCCCCCAAACTGTTTTTT; cdr3_aa: CASSRTPSPKLFF
d_call: .; v_call: TRBV4-1; j_call: TRBJ1-1; clone_size: .; cdr3_nt: TGCGCCAGCAGCCAAGACCCGGGGGCGGACACTGAAGCTTTCTTT; cdr3_aa: CASSQDPGADTEAFF
d_call: .; v_call: TRBV2; j_call: TRBJ1-1; clone_size: once; cdr3_nt: TGTGCCGGAAGGGGGAGAGGGGAAGCTTTCTTT; cdr3_aa: CAGRGRGEAFF
d_call: TRBD1; v_call: TRBV7-9; j_call: TRBJ1-1; clone_size: .; cdr3_nt: TGTGCCAGCAATAGGACAGGGGGGTCCAGCACTGAAGCTTTCTTT; cdr3_aa: CASNRTGGSSTEAFF
d_call: .; v_call: TRBV27; j_call: TRBJ1-2; clone_size: .; cdr3_nt: TGTGCCAGCAGTTTATCCCTAACAGGGCTTACGCGTTTTAACTATGGCTACACCTTC; cdr3_aa: CASSLSLTGLTRFNYGYTF
d_call: .; v_call: TRBV18; j_call: TRBJ2-1; clone_size: .; cdr3_nt: TGTGCCAGCTCACTTAGAGATGAGCAGTTCTTC; cdr3_aa: CASSLRDEQFF
d_call: .; v_call: TRBV29-1; j_call: TRBJ1-2; clone_size: .; cdr3_nt: TGCAGCGCCGATTTAGGGAAGCATGGCTACACCTTC; cdr3_aa: CSADLGKHGYTF
d_call: TRBD1; v_call: TRBV10-2; j_call: TRBJ1-5; clone_size: .; cdr3_nt: TGCGCCAGCAATCCGGGACAGCTGAATAGCAATCAGCCCCAGCATTTT; cdr3_aa: CASNPGQLNSNQPQHF
d_call: TRBD1; v_call: TRBV27; j_call: TRBJ2-7; clone_size: .; cdr3_nt: TGTGCCAGCAGTCAATTTCGGACAGGGGGCGCGGGGGAGCAGTACTTC; cdr3_aa: CASSQFRTGGAGEQYF
d_call: .; v_call: TRBV2; j_call: TRBJ1-5; clone_size: few; cdr3_nt: TGTGCCAGCAGTGACAGGACGGGGGCTCAGCCCCAGCATTTT; cdr3_aa: CASSDRTGAQPQHF
d_call: .; v_call: TRBV11-2; j_call: TRBJ2-6; clone_size: .; cdr3_nt: TGTGCCAGCAGTTTTTTCCGCGGGTCGGTCGGGGCCAACGTCCTGACTTTC; cdr3_aa: CASSFFRGSVGANVLTF
d_call: .; v_call: TRBV10-2; j_call: TRBJ2-7; clone_size: .; cdr3_nt: TGCGCCAGCGGGGCCCACTACGAGCAGTACTTC; cdr3_aa: CASGAHYEQYF
d_call: .; v_call: TRBV19; j_call: TRBJ2-5; clone_size: .; cdr3_nt: TGTGCCAGTAGTATAGCGGGGGAGGAGCAAGAGACCCAGTACTTC; cdr3_aa: CASSIAGEEQETQYF
d_call: TRBD1; v_call: TRBV27; j_call: TRBJ1-4; clone_size: .; cdr3_nt: TGTGCCAGCAGTTTCGACAGGGTGGCAACTAATGAAAAACTGTTTTTT; cdr3_aa: CASSFDRVATNEKLFF
d_call: .; v_call: TRBV6-5; j_call: TRBJ2-3; clone_size: .; cdr3_nt: TGTGCCAGCAGTCAACCAGGGGCAGGGTCAGATACGCAGTATTTT; cdr3_aa: CASSQPGAGSDTQYF
d_call: TRBD1; v_call: TRBV7-2; j_call: TRBJ2-7; clone_size: .; cdr3_nt: TGTGCCAGCAGCTTAGCGGGGGGGACAGGGCAGTACGAGCAGTACTTC; cdr3_aa: CASSLAGGTGQYEQYF
d_call: .; v_call: TRBV28; j_call: TRBJ1-5; clone_size: .; cdr3_nt: TGTGCCAGCAGTTTAGGCAGCAATCAGCCCCAGCATTTT; cdr3_aa: CASSLGSNQPQHF
d_call: .; v_call: TRBV28; j_call: TRBJ1-2; clone_size: .; cdr3_nt: TGTGCCAGCAGTTTATTCGACAGGAACTATGGCTACACCTTC; cdr3_aa: CASSLFDRNYGYTF
d_call: TRBD1; v_call: TRBV29-1; j_call: TRBJ1-2; clone_size: .; cdr3_nt: TGCAGCGTTACGACAGGGGGGTATGGCTACACCTTC; cdr3_aa: CSVTTGGYGYTF
d_call: .; v_call: TRBV30; j_call: TRBJ1-1; clone_size: .; cdr3_nt: TGTGCCTGGAGTGTCTCCAGGGGCGGGCTGATGAACACTGAAGCTTTCTTT; cdr3_aa: CAWSVSRGGLMNTEAFF
d_call: .; v_call: TRBV10-2; j_call: TRBJ2-1; clone_size: once; cdr3_nt: TGCGCCAGCAGTACAGCCTACAATGAGCAGTTCTTC; cdr3_aa: CASSTAYNEQFF
d_call: .; v_call: TRBV30; j_call: TRBJ2-7; clone_size: .; cdr3_nt: TGTGCCTGGGACTGGGGAGGCGAGCAGTACTTC; cdr3_aa: CAWDWGGEQYF
d_call: TRBD1; v_call: TRBV9; j_call: TRBJ2-5; clone_size: .; cdr3_nt: TGTGCCAGCAGCTTCGGAGGACAGGGAGGAGAGGCCCAGTACTTC; cdr3_aa: CASSFGGQGGEAQYF
d_call: .; v_call: TRBV30; j_call: TRBJ1-5; clone_size: .; cdr3_nt: TGTGCCTGGAGTCCGAGCAATCAGCCCCAGCATTTT; cdr3_aa: CAWSPSNQPQHF
d_call: .; v_call: TRBV29-1; j_call: TRBJ1-1; clone_size: .; cdr3_nt: TGCAGCGTTTCCCGCGGGGGCGAGAACACTGAAGCTTTCTTT; cdr3_aa: CSVSRGGENTEAFF
d_call: TRBD1; v_call: TRBV12-5; j_call: TRBJ2-2; clone_size: once; cdr3_nt: TGTGCTAGTGGTTTGGTACCCCGCTGGGACAGTTTCGTGGAGGCCGGGGAGCTGTTTTTT; cdr3_aa: CASGLVPRWDSFVEAGELFF
d_call: .; v_call: TRBV5-6; j_call: TRBJ2-7; clone_size: .; cdr3_nt: TGTGCCAGCAGCCCGGGCCTCGATGGGGGGCAGTACTTC; cdr3_aa: CASSPGLDGGQYF
d_call: TRBD1; v_call: TRBV18; j_call: TRBJ1-4; clone_size: .; cdr3_nt: TGTGCCAGCTCACCGGGACAGCATAATGAAAAACTGTTTTTT; cdr3_aa: CASSPGQHNEKLFF
d_call: TRBD2; v_call: TRBV30; j_call: TRBJ2-5; clone_size: .; cdr3_nt: TGTGCCTGGACTAGCGGGGGGGCTGGGACCCAGTACTTC; cdr3_aa: CAWTSGGAGTQYF
d_call: .; v_call: TRBV7-2; j_call: TRBJ1-3; clone_size: .; cdr3_nt: TGTGCCAGCAGCCCCCAGGGTATCCTCTCTGGAAACACCATATATTTT; cdr3_aa: CASSPQGILSGNTIYF
d_call: TRBD1; v_call: TRBV18; j_call: TRBJ2-5; clone_size: .; cdr3_nt: TGTGCCAGCTCACCACCGACAGGGCGGGAGACCCAGTACTTC; cdr3_aa: CASSPPTGRETQYF
d_call: .; v_call: TRBV18; j_call: TRBJ1-4; clone_size: .; cdr3_nt: TGTGCCAGCTCAGCCCTCGGTAACAATGAAAAACTGTTTTTT; cdr3_aa: CASSALGNNEKLFF
d_call: .; v_call: TRBV2; j_call: TRBJ2-3; clone_size: .; cdr3_nt: TGTGCCAGCAGTCCCTCGGGGGGCACAGATACGCAGTATTTT; cdr3_aa: CASSPSGGTDTQYF
d_call: TRBD1; v_call: TRBV5-5; j_call: TRBJ1-6; clone_size: once; cdr3_nt: TGTGCCAGCAGCTCGACAGGGGGCGAACTGGGATCACCCCTCCACTTT; cdr3_aa: CASSSTGGELGSPLHF
d_call: .; v_call: TRBV5-1; j_call: TRBJ2-1; clone_size: .; cdr3_nt: TGCGCCAGCAGCTTGGGACAGCAATACAATGAGCAGTTCTTC; cdr3_aa: CASSLGQQYNEQFF
d_call: .; v_call: TRBV4-1; j_call: TRBJ2-5; clone_size: .; cdr3_nt: TGCGCCAGCAGCCAAGTGGTGTCTGAGACCCAGTACTTC; cdr3_aa: CASSQVVSETQYF
d_call: .; v_call: TRBV28; j_call: TRBJ2-7; clone_size: .; cdr3_nt: TGTGCCAGCAGGGTCGGACCGTTCTACGAGCAGTACTTC; cdr3_aa: CASRVGPFYEQYF
d_call: TRBD1; v_call: TRBV19; j_call: TRBJ1-6; clone_size: .; cdr3_nt: TGTGCCAGTAGTTCTTCGACAGGGCGCTCACCCCTCCACTTT; cdr3_aa: CASSSSTGRSPLHF